One and the same sample provided the 9 T cell receptor beta chains below, sequenced in a study of OX40 agonist ivuxolimab in advanced cancers. Sequencing used immunoSEQ multiplex PCR; TCRdb keeps in-frame clones, though not all of them. The data show fewer than 40,000 clones, with more than 75% seen just once and around 20% held by the top ten. The material was CD4+ or CD8+ T cells sorted from blood, obtained in a trial of the OX40 agonist ivuxolimab. These receptors were collected from an adult with an advanced solid tumor such as melanoma, head and neck, liver or kidney cancer.

V and J are TRBV7-8 and TRBJ1-6; 9 nucleotides align to TRBD1. V was clipped by 4 bases and J by 9 bases; unmatched bases: 10. The CDR3 consists of 16 residues. Germline CDR1 is SGHVS and CDR2 is FQNEAQ. In DNA, the CDR3 is TGTGCCAGCAGCTCCCGGGACAGGGAACTTAGTTCACCCCTCCACTTT. It codes for CASSSRDRELSSPLHF.

The rearrangement links TRBV12-5 to TRBJ1-1; D not resolved. The germline gives CDR1 LGHNT, CDR2 FRNRAP. The CDR3 is 15 residues long. The V and J ends lost 5 bases and 4 bases respectively, with 17 bases between them. The CDR3 nucleotides are TGTGCTAGTGGTCAAGATCCGACCCGGGGCACTGAAGCTTTCTTT. This codes for CASGQDPTRGTEAFF. Full variable domain (rest looked up from reference TRBV12-5 and TRBJ1-1): DARVTQTPRHKVTEMGQEVTMRCQPILGHNTVFWYRQTMMQGLELLAYFRNRAPLDDSGMPKDRFSAEMPDATLATLKIQPSEPRDSAVYFCASGQDPTRGTEAFFGQGTRLTVV.

As to this clone: The junction and the germline gene differ at one end; a read error may be behind it. The chain combines TRBV6-5 with TRBJ2-7; D perhaps matches TRBD2 (5 bases). The CDR3 extends over 13 amino acids. The germline V gene has CDR1 MNHEY and CDR2 SVGAGI. The CDR3 sequence is CASSVAMGFWLDF. CDR3 in DNA: TGTGCCAGCAGCGTAGCGATGGGCTTTTGGTTGGACTTC.

The V gene is TRBV10-1, the J gene TRBJ1-5, with D tentatively TRBD1 (5 bases). This CDR3 spans 16 amino acids. Germline assignment: CDR1 WNHNN and CDR2 SYGVQD (reference sequence). V lost 0 bases to trimming and J lost 1 base, with 10 bases between them. The CDR3 DNA follows: TGCGCCAGCAGTGAGTCTTTAGGGGCCAGCAATCAGCCCCAGCATTTT. It translates to CASSESLGASNQPQHF.

V gene TRBV4-1 combines with J gene TRBJ1-1; D uncertain. CDR3 size: 17 residues. Germline CDR1 MGHRA, CDR2 YSYEKL. Trimming pared 2 bases from V and 1 base from J, leaving 17 bases between. DNA of the CDR3: TGCGCCAGCAGCCAACCGACTGAGGAACACCCGAACACTGAAGCTTTCTTT. Translated: CASSQPTEEHPNTEAFF.

The V and J genes are TRBV4-3 and TRBJ2-4; the D is unclear. V lost 0 bases, J lost 0 bases, and 12 bases lay in between. Germline V CDR1 and CDR2: LGHNA, YSLEER. CDR3 size: 17 residues. In DNA, the CDR3 is TGCGCCAGCAGCCAAGATAGGCAGGCTCTAGCCAAAAACATTCAGTACTTC. Translated, it gives CASSQDRQALAKNIQYF.

The genes are TRBV7-9 and TRBJ1-1; 7 nucleotides match TRBD1. Germline assignment: CDR1 SEHNR and CDR2 FQNEAQ (reference sequence). V was clipped by 2 bases and J by 0 bases; unmatched bases: 9. The CDR3 covers 17 residues. CDR3 loop: CASSLPRHGTVNTEAFF. The CDR3 DNA is TGTGCCAGCAGCTTACCACGCCACGGGACAGTGAACACTGAAGCTTTCTTT.

On this clone itself: Other DNA sequences of this sample code for an identical CDR3. The V and J genes are TRBV30 and TRBJ1-3; 12 positions match TRBD1. The V gene's germline CDR1 is GTSNPN and CDR2 SVGIG (reference sequence). J gave up 3 bases and V 2 bases, and 5 bases lay outside the gene matches. CDR3 length: 16 amino acids. The CDR3 is CAWSTGTGGLGNTIYF. The CDR3 nucleotides read TGTGCCTGGAGTACCGGGACAGGGGGCCTTGGAAACACCATATATTTT.

This chain uses TRBV14 with TRBJ2-1; 10 nucleotides agree with TRBD2. Germline-derived CDR1 and CDR2 are SGHDN and FVKESK. Trimming removed 8 bases from V and 6 bases from J; junction bases left unmatched: 10. This CDR3 is 15 amino acids long. The CDR3 sequence: CASEPGLAAPNEQFF. The CDR3 nucleotides are TGTGCCAGCGAACCCGGACTAGCGGCTCCCAATGAGCAGTTCTTC.